The 20 T cell receptor beta chains below all came from one sample that was sequenced in a study of control samples from healthy donors and cancer patients. The assay was immunoSEQ multiplex PCR, and TCRdb's table has in-frame clones only and misses some. The sample carries 150,000 to 200,000 clones, around nine tenths recorded once. Specimen: blood. Receptors were obtained from a man aged 25-45 years in good health.

The rearrangement links TRBV19 to TRBJ1-5; TRBD1 might be the D (6 bases). The germline gives CDR1 LNHDA, CDR2 SQIVND (reference sequence). V lost 7 bases and J lost 5, with 30 bases in between. The CDR3 covers 19 residues. The CDR3 DNA follows: TGTGCCAGTACCATGGACAGAGGGGACGGGAGAAGGGGTTATCAGCCCCAGCATTTT. Translation gives CASTMDRGDGRRGYQPQHF.

The chain couples TRBV30 to TRBJ1-6, with D unresolved. Trimming took 5 bases from V and 4 from J, leaving 9 bases between them. The length of the CDR3 is 13 residues. Germline V gene lookup returns CDR1 GTSNPN and CDR2 SVGIG (reference sequence). The CDR3 loop reads CAWGPGYNSPLHF. The CDR3 nucleotides read TGTGCCTGGGGGCCCGGATATAATTCACCCCTCCACTTT. Drawing the rest from reference TRBV30 and TRBJ1-6, the complete variable domain is SQTIHQWPATLVQPVGSPLSLECTVEGTSNPNLYWYRQAAGRGLQLLFYSVGIGQISSEVPQNLSASRPQDRQFILSSKKLLLSDSGFYLCAWGPGYNSPLHFGNGTRLTVT.

The rearrangement joins TRBV27 to TRBJ2-1; no clear D. Between the trimmed V and J ends, which lost 4 bases and 8 bases, there was a span of 15 bases. Germline CDR1 MNHEY, CDR2 SMNVEV (reference sequence). This CDR3 region has 14 residues. CDR3 DNA sequence: TGTGCCAGCAGTTCCTGGACGGGTAGACATGAGCAGTTCTTC. This codes for CASSSWTGRHEQFF.

This clone was picked up one time. The chain recombines TRBV14 with TRBJ1-6; D may be TRBD1 (5 bases). With 3 bases removed from V and 0 bases from J, the gap between germline ends came to 12 bases. Germline lookup yields CDR1 SGHDN and CDR2 FVKESK. The CDR3 is 17 amino acids. CDR3 region: CASSQGVTSSYNSPLHF. CDR3 DNA sequence: TGTGCCAGCAGCCAGGGGGTGACGAGCTCCTATAATTCACCCCTCCACTTT. Combining the CDR3 with reference TRBV14 and TRBJ1-6 gives the whole variable domain EAGVTQFPSHSVIEKGQTVTLRCDPISGHDNLYWYRRVMGKEIKFLLHFVKESKQDESGMPNNRFLAERTGGTYSTLKVQPAELEDSGVYFCASSQGVTSSYNSPLHFGNGTRLTVT.

The chain couples TRBV9 to TRBJ1-4; weak D call: TRBD1 (5 bases). The CDR3 is made up of 12 amino acids. Trimming took 5 bases from V and 5 from J, leaving 7 bases between them. Germline V gene lookup returns CDR1 SGDLS and CDR2 YYNGEE. CDR3 in DNA: TGTGCCAGCAGTAAGGGGAATGAAAAACTGTTTTTT. Its translation: CASSKGNEKLFF.

The chain recombines TRBV7-4 with TRBJ2-3; 10 positions agree with TRBD1. The CDR3 covers 16 residues. The V and J ends lost 5 bases and 3 bases, in that order; junction bases with no gene match: 8. CDR1 and CDR2 (germline): SGHVT, SQSDAQ. The CDR3 DNA reads TGTGCCAGCAGCAAAGACAGGGGGCTAGGAACAGATACGCAGTATTTT. Translated: CASSKDRGLGTDTQYF.

J is TRBJ1-2 and V is TRBV19; D unclear. V was cut by 3 bases and J by 8 bases, with 16 bases left in between. Germline-derived CDR1 and CDR2 are LNHDA and SQIVND (reference sequence). This CDR3 contains 14 residues. The CDR3 DNA is TGTGCCAGTAGTATCGAGACGCTCCGAGGGGGCTACACCTTC. Translated, it gives CASSIETLRGGYTF. The variable domain in full, with the rest retrieved from reference TRBV19 and TRBJ1-2, is DGGITQSPKYLFRKEGQNVTLSCEQNLNHDAMYWYRQDPGQGLRLIYYSQIVNDFQKGDIAEGYSVSREKKESFPLTVTSAQKNPTAFYLCASSIETLRGGYTFGSGTRLTVV.

The chain carries TRBV5-1 and TRBJ2-7; 8 bases line up with TRBD1. Unmatched junction bases numbered 8, after V lost 4 bases and J lost 2 bases. In germline, CDR1 is SGHRS, CDR2 YFSETQ. CDR3 size: 15 residues. The CDR3 sequence is CASSQRQGTTYEQYF. Here the CDR3 DNA reads TGCGCCAGCAGCCAGAGACAGGGGACCACCTACGAGCAGTACTTC.

The V gene is TRBV6-5, the J gene TRBJ1-2; D not resolved. There are 14 residues in the CDR3. The germline CDR1 and CDR2 sequences are MNHEY and SVGAGI. V was cut by 6 bases and J by 2 bases, with 13 bases left in between. CDR3 sequence reads: CASRLAGPNYGYTF. CDR3 in DNA: TGTGCCAGCAGGCTGGCAGGCCCGAACTATGGCTACACCTTC.

The chain has TRBV6-5 and TRBJ2-5; D unresolved. CDR1 MNHEY and CDR2 SVGAGI come from the germline V gene. The CDR3 runs to 15 residues. Between the trimmed V and J ends, which lost 4 bases and 4 bases, there was a span of 16 bases. In nucleotides, the CDR3 is TGTGCCAGCAGTTCCTCGGGCCGTTCTTCAGAGACCCAGTACTTC. Its translation: CASSSSGRSSETQYF.

The chain couples TRBV7-9 to TRBJ1-2, with 9 bases lining up with TRBD1. The CDR3 spans 13 residues. The V gene end was trimmed by 5 bases and the J gene end by 8 bases; junction bases not matched to a gene: 6. Germline V CDR1 and CDR2: SEHNR, FQNEAQ (reference sequence). In DNA form, the CDR3 reads TGTGCCAGCAGCCGGGGGACAGGGCGCGGCTACACCTTC. Protein product: CASSRGTGRGYTF.

This clone showed up just once. The chain carries TRBV10-3 and TRBJ1-2, with no clear D. This CDR3 is built from 12 residues. The germline V gene has CDR1 ENHRY and CDR2 SYGVKD. The V end lost 9 bases, the J end lost 4 bases, and 12 bases lay between the germline ends. In nucleotides, the CDR3 is TGTGCCATATCTACGGCACCCTATGGCTACACCTTC. It encodes CAISTAPYGYTF.

This chain joins TRBV6-2 or TRBV6-3 and TRBJ1-2, with 8 bases fitting TRBD1. The V gene end was trimmed by 2 bases and the J gene end by 2 bases; junction bases not matched to a gene: 4. The germline gives CDR1 MNHEY, CDR2 SVGEGT. There are 15 residues in the CDR3. This CDR3 reads CASSYPTGVNYGYTF. As DNA, the CDR3 is TGTGCCAGCAGTTACCCGACAGGGGTGAACTATGGCTACACCTTC.

J is TRBJ1-3 and V is TRBV3-1 (or the pseudogene TRBV3-2); D not resolved. Germline CDR1 reads LGHDT; CDR2 reads YNNKEL (reference sequence). V gave up 0 bases and J gave up 4 bases, with 10 bases separating them. The CDR3 extends over 15 amino acids. CDR3 sequence (DNA): TGTGCCAGCAGCCAAGACGGGCTTGGGGGAAACACCATATATTTT. It specifies CASSQDGLGGNTIYF.

This chain links TRBV5-8 with TRBJ1-2; TRBD1 agrees at 8 bases. The J segment lost 4 bases and the V segment lost 4 bases, leaving 6 bases of the junction unmatched. Per germline, CDR1 SGHTS and CDR2 YDEGEE. This CDR3 has 14 residues. The CDR3 DNA sequence: TGTGCCAGCAGCCCCCGGACAGGGAGCTATGGCTACACCTTC. Protein product: CASSPRTGSYGYTF. The whole variable domain, remainder taken from reference TRBV5-8 and TRBJ1-2, is EAGVTQSPTHLIKTRGQQATLRCSPISGHTSVYWYQQALGLGLQFLLWYDEGEERNRGNFPPRFSGRQFPNYSSELNVNALELEDSALYLCASSPRTGSYGYTFGSGTRLTVV.

The chain joins TRBV28 to TRBJ1-2, with D possibly TRBD1 on 5 matching bases. V was shortened by 2 bases and J by 4 bases, with 17 bases between the two germline ends. Germline V gives CDR1 MDHEN, CDR2 SYDVKM. The CDR3 runs to 16 residues. CDR3 region: CASSLGRGGTSYGYTF. CDR3 nucleotide sequence: TGTGCCAGCAGTTTAGGGCGGGGGGGTACTAGCTATGGCTACACCTTC.

The chain is built from TRBV6-5 and TRBJ1-6; no clear D. This CDR3 has 14 residues. Germline V gives CDR1 MNHEY, CDR2 SVGAGI. The V gene lost 6 bases and the J gene lost 3 bases, with 9 bases spanning the gap. The chain's CDR3 is CASRLSGYNSPLHF. The DNA for the CDR3 is TGTGCCAGCAGACTTTCGGGCTATAATTCACCCCTCCACTTT.

V gene TRBV2 combines with J gene TRBJ1-5; 9 positions agree with TRBD1. With V trimmed by 7 bases and J by 6 bases, 7 bases remained unmatched. The CDR3 sequence is 14 residues long. CDR1 is SNHLY, CDR2 FYNNEI, per germline. The CDR3 reads CASNRDRVGQPQHF. CDR3 sequence (DNA): TGTGCCAGCAATCGGGACAGGGTGGGTCAGCCCCAGCATTTT.

The sample holds one count of this clone. The chain has TRBV19 and TRBJ1-5; a possible D gene is TRBD1 (6 bases). The V end was cut by 2 bases, the J end by 5 bases, with 10 bases between. Germline V lookup: CDR1 LNHDA, CDR2 SQIVND (reference sequence). The CDR3 is 14 amino acids. The CDR3 is CASSIPRGDQPQHF. The CDR3 DNA sequence: TGTGCCAGTAGTATACCCAGGGGTGATCAGCCCCAGCATTTT.

The chain combines TRBV12-3 or TRBV12-4 with TRBJ1-4; perhaps TRBD1 as D (5 bases). The CDR3 extends over 13 amino acids. Trimming left V 6 bases short and J 8 bases short, with 13 bases between. CDR3 coding DNA: TGTGCCAGCAGCCGACAGAGGTCCGAAAAACTGTTTTTT. It encodes CASSRQRSEKLFF.